The present T cell receptor beta chain was sequenced within a study of blood T cell repertoires in COVID-19. Study context: Samples came from the United States, Italy and Spain, spanning acute and convalescent COVID-19. Nucleic acid was either cDNA or gDNA, and it came from T cells, B-cell-depleted T cells, or PBMCs.

Seattle patient enrollment occurred during active infection, with longitudinal follow-up thereafter. How the authors handled the data: The assay estimated nucleated cells by amplifying reference gene primers. The assay was immunoSEQ multiplex PCR, and TCRdb's table has in-frame clones only and misses some. V and J calls and clone size come straight from that table; D and trimming were deduced from the DNA. Here the sample spans roughly 110,000 clones, 75% to 85% being singletons. V shed 6 bases, J shed 3 bases, and the junction held 11 bases outside the gene matches. Germline assignment: CDR1 LNHDA and CDR2 SQIVND (reference sequence). The CDR3 extends over 16 amino acids.

This chain uses TRBV19 with TRBJ2-3, with 8 bases aligning to TRBD1. Specimen: peripheral blood. This receptor was taken from a man older than 75 with COVID-19, enrolled during active disease. The CDR3 protein is CASSTMTGVRTDTQYF. The CDR3 DNA reads as TGTGCCAGTAGCACCATGACAGGGGTGAGAACAGATACGCAGTATTTT.